At least ten counts were recorded for the clone carrying this T cell receptor (beta chain). The data derive from a study of CD8 T cells in ankylosing spondylitis. TCRdb independently ran MiXCR on the 5' RACE reads; one entry per CDR3 protein. The data hold around 130,000 distinct CDR3 sequences, with approximately 9.7% observed a single time. The V and J ends lost 6 bases and 8 bases respectively, with 7 bases between them. The CDR3 consists of 11 residues. The rearrangement links TRBV12-3 or TRBV12-4 to TRBJ1-4; no firm D call. Sequenced sample: blood, either unsorted or a sorted T cell fraction (not recorded which). The TCR was taken from a male donor with ankylosing spondylitis or in good health (not recorded which). CDR3 coding DNA: TGTGCCAGCAGCAACTCGGAAAAACTGTTTTTT. It encodes CASSNSEKLFF.